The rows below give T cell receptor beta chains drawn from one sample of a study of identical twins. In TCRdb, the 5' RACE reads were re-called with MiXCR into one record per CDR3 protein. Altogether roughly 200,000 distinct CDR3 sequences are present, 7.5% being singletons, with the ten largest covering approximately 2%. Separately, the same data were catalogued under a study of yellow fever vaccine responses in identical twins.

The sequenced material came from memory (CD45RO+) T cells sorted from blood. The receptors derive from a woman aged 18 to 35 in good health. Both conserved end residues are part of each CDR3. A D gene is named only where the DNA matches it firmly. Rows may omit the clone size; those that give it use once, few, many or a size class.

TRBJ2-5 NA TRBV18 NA TGTGCCAGCACCTTTGGTAGTAAAGAGACCCAGTACTTC CASTFGSKETQYF
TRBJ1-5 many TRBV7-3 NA TGTGCCAGCAGCTTAACAGGGGACGGCAATCAGCCCCAGCATTTT CASSLTGDGNQPQHF
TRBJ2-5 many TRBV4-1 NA TGCGCCAGCAGCCAAGATGCCGGGACAGAGACCCAGTACTTC CASSQDAGTETQYF
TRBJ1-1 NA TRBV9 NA TGTGCCAGCAGCCCTATAGGTAGGTGGAACACTGAAGCTTTCTTT CASSPIGRWNTEAFF
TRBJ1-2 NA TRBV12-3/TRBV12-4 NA TGTGCCAGCAGTTTCGGAGGTACTAACTATGGCTACACCTTC CASSFGGTNYGYTF
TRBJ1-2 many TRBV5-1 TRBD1 TGCGCCAGCAGCGTTCGGACAGGGGAACTTCGGGGCTACACCTTC CASSVRTGELRGYTF
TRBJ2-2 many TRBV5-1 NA TGCGCCAGCAGCCCCAGGGTTGACGGGGAGCTGTTTTTT CASSPRVDGELFF
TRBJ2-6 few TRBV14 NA TGTGCCAGCAGCCAAGCAGGGTTTGGGGCCAACGTCCTGACTTTC CASSQAGFGANVLTF
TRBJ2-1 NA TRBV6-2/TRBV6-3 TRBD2 TGTGCCAGCAGTACCCCAGTGGGACTAACTCTCTCAGCGGGCTCCTACAATGAGCAGTTCTTC CASSTPVGLTLSAGSYNEQFF
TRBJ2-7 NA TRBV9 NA TGTGCCAGCAGCGTTTCCATCTCAGCCTACGAGCAGTACTTC CASSVSISAYEQYF
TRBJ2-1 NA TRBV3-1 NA TGTGCCAGCAGCCAATCCAGGACCTCCGAGCAGTTCTTC CASSQSRTSEQFF
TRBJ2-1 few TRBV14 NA TGTGCCAGCAGCCAAAGGGGAGAGCAGTTCTTC CASSQRGEQFF
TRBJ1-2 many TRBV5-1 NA TGCGCCAGCAGCTTGGAGACAGCTTCATATGGCTACACCTTC CASSLETASYGYTF
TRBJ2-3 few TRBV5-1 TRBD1 TGCGCCAGCAGCTCACCACGACCGGGACAGGGGGCAGATACGCAGTATTTT CASSSPRPGQGADTQYF
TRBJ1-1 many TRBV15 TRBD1 TGTGCCACCAGCAGAGATACAGGGGGCCAAGCTTTCTTT CATSRDTGGQAFF
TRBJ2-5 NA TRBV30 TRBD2 TGTGCCTGGAGTCCGGGACTAGCGGGGGGGGGAGAGACCCAGTACTTC CAWSPGLAGGGETQYF
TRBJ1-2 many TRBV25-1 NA TGTGCCAGCAGTTGGGCTAACTATGGCTACACCTTC CASSWANYGYTF
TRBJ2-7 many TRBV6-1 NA TGTGCCAGCAGGAGCAGTCCCGTACACTCCTACGAGCAGTACTTC CASRSSPVHSYEQYF
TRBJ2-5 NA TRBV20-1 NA TGCAGTGCCTCGGACTGGGGGGCACCAGAGACCCAGTACTTC CSASDWGAPETQYF
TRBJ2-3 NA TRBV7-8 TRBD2 TGTGCCAGCAGCACGAGCACGAGCGGGGAGGCTTTCACAGATACGCAGTATTTT CASSTSTSGEAFTDTQYF
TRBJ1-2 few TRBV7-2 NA TGTGCCAGCAGCCAGGCGACGACCTATGGCTACACCTTC CASSQATTYGYTF
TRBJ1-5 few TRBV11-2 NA TGTGCCAGCAGCGAAACCGGGACTCACAATCAGCCCCAGCATTTT CASSETGTHNQPQHF
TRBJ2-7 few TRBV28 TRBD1 TGTGCCAGCAGAGCAGGGGACAGGGTCTACGAGCAGTACTTC CASRAGDRVYEQYF
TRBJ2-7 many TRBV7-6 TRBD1 TGTGCCAGCAGTTTACGAGCCGGGACAGGTCCCTACGAGCAGTACTTC CASSLRAGTGPYEQYF
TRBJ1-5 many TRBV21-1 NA TGTGCCAGCATCCAAGGGGAGGGGAATCAGCCCCAGCATTTT CASIQGEGNQPQHF
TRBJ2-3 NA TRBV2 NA TGTGCCAGCATGGTTCTTTCAGTCTCAGATACGCAGTATTTT CASMVLSVSDTQYF
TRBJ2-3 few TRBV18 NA TGTGCCAGCTCACCGCTACAAGGGGGCACAGATACGCAGTATTTT CASSPLQGGTDTQYF
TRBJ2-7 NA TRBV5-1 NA TGCGCCAGCAAACACGCGAAGGGCTCCTACGAGCAGTACTTC CASKHAKGSYEQYF
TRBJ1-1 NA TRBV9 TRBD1 TGTGCCAGCAGCGTAGGAGCAGGGGGCAATGAAGCTTTCTTT CASSVGAGGNEAFF
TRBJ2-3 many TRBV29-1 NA TGCAGCGTCCCCACTGGGACTTCGGATACGCAGTATTTT CSVPTGTSDTQYF
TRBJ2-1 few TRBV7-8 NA TGTGCCAGCAGCCCATCGGGGGGCGGGTACAATGAGCAGTTCTTC CASSPSGGGYNEQFF
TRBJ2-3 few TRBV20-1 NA TGCAGTGCTAGTGATAGCCGGTTCGGCACAGATACGCAGTATTTT CSASDSRFGTDTQYF
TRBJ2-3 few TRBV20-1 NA TGCAGTGCTCCACCACATGAAACAGATACGCAGTATTTT CSAPPHETDTQYF
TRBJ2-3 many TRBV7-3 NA TGTGCCAGCAAACCGGACTATAGCACAGATACGCAGTATTTT CASKPDYSTDTQYF
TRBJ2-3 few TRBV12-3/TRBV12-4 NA TGTGCCAGCAGTTTGGCGGGCCGGGGCACAGATACGCAGTATTTT CASSLAGRGTDTQYF
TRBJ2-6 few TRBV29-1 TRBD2 TGCAGCGTTTTGGGGGGGAGGGGGGCCAACGTCCTGACTTTC CSVLGGRGANVLTF
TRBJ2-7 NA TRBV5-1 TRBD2 TGCGCCAGCGCCACGGGGGGGGGCTACGAGCAGTACTTC CASATGGGYEQYF
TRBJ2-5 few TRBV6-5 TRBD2 TGTGCCAGCAGTTACCTGTCTAGCGGAGAGACCCAGTACTTC CASSYLSSGETQYF
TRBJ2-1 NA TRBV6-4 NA TGTGCCAGCAGTAGTGCGGCTAGACATGAGCAGTTCTTC CASSSAARHEQFF
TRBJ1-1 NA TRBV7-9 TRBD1 TGTGCCAGCAGTCTCGGACAGGCCACTGAAGCTTTCTTT CASSLGQATEAFF
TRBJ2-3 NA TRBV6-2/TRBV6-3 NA TGTGCCAGCACTCTCCGGGGCCCCACAGATACGCAGTATTTT CASTLRGPTDTQYF
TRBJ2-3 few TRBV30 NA TGTGCCTGGAGTGGGCCTCACCCCACAGATACGCAGTATTTT CAWSGPHPTDTQYF
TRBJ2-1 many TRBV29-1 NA TGCAGCGAGTCGGGATATAAGGGAGAATCCTACAATGAGCAGTTCTTC CSESGYKGESYNEQFF
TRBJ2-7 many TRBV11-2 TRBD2 TGTGCCAGCAGCTTAGAATTTGGACTAGACACCGAGCAGTACTTC CASSLEFGLDTEQYF
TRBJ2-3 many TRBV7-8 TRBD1 TGTGCCAGCAGCAAATCGGGGCAGGGGGCGTCGGATACGCAGTATTTT CASSKSGQGASDTQYF
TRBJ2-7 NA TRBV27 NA TGTGCCAGCAGTTTGTACGGCCTAAGCTCCTACGAGCAGTACTTC CASSLYGLSSYEQYF
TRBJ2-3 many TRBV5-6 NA TGTGCCAGCAGTCCCCCGGTCTCCACAGATACGCAGTATTTT CASSPPVSTDTQYF
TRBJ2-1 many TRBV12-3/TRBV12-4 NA TGTGCCAGCAGTTTCCAGCGAATAATCAATGAGCAGTTCTTC CASSFQRIINEQFF
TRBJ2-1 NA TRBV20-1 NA TGCAGTGCTAGAGATCGGGACCTTCTACTAGCCCCCAAGGTTGAGCAGTTCTTC CSARDRDLLLAPKVEQFF
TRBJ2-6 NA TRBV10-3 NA TGTGCCACTTCCTCAGATGCGCCAACAAACTCTGGGGCCAACGTCCTGACTTTC CATSSDAPTNSGANVLTF
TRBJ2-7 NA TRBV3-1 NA TGTGCCAGCAGCCAGGTCACCGGGACTCAAACCTACGAGCAGTACTTC CASSQVTGTQTYEQYF
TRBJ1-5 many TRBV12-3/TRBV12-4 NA TGTGCCAGCAGTTTATGGCAGAGCAATCAGCCCCAGCATTTT CASSLWQSNQPQHF
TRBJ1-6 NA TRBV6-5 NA TGTGCCAGCAGTTACGACAGAGGGAATTCACCCCTCCACTTT CASSYDRGNSPLHF
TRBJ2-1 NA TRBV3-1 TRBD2 TGTGCCAGCACGACCCGACTAGCGGGAGGGAGGCCTTCCTACAATGAGCAGTTCTTC CASTTRLAGGRPSYNEQFF
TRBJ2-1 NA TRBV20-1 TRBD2 TGCAGTGCTAAGCGGGGGGGATCCTACAATGAGCAGTTCTTC CSAKRGGSYNEQFF